These 22 T cell receptor beta chains share one sample of origin, sequenced in a study of beta chain features in type 1 diabetes. Study observations and caveats: Moderate yet significant TCRB CDR3 shortening was seen in Type 1 diabetes patients in all four CD4+ subsets.

Reverse transcription of all isolated RNA meant that expressed TCRB transcripts were sequenced. Libraries were prepared by immunoSEQ multiplex PCR; TCRdb keeps only in-frame clonotypes and omits some of them. The repertoire holds about 160,000 clones, with approximately 7.8% as singletons. The antigens for these receptors are not known. The specimen was central memory CD4+ T cells from blood. These receptors were taken from a woman aged 40 to 50 with type 1 diabetes.

The rearrangement joins TRBV21-1 to TRBJ2-1; the table calls TRBD1, which could not be checked here. TRBV21-1 is deemed a pseudogene. The CDR3 has 14 residues. CDR3 sequence (DNA): TGTGCCAGCAGCAAAGACGGAGGGGGCGATGAGCAGTTCTTC. It yields the protein CASSKDGGGDEQFF.

This clone was recorded many times. The V and J genes are TRBV4-1 and TRBJ2-3; 12 nucleotides line up with TRBD2. The trim removed 4 bases at V and 3 bases at J, leaving 5 bases unmatched. The germline gives CDR1 MGHRA, CDR2 YSYEKL. The CDR3 is made up of 16 amino acids. The CDR3 DNA reads as TGCGCCAGCAGCCGGTTGACTAGCGGGGGTACAGATACGCAGTATTTT. It codes for CASSRLTSGGTDTQYF.

This clone appeared a few times. The chain couples TRBV2 to TRBJ2-2; TRBD2 agrees at 9 bases. This CDR3 has 15 residues. V was clipped by 2 bases and J by 4 bases; unmatched bases: 2. Germline V gene data show CDR1 as SNHLY and CDR2 as FYNNEI. CDR3 residues: CASSESGRSTGELFF. CDR3 sequence (DNA): TGTGCCAGCAGTGAAAGCGGGAGGTCCACCGGGGAGCTGTTTTTT.

CDR3 coding DNA: TGTGCCTGGAGGGACAGCCTTAATCAGCCCCAGCATTTT. Amino acid sequence: CAWRDSLNQPQHF. The J gene is TRBJ1-5, the V gene TRBV30; TRBD1 is a possible D gene (6 bases). V was clipped by 3 bases and J by 4 bases, with 10 bases between them. The CDR3 sequence is 13 residues long. Per the germline V gene, CDR1 is GTSNPN and CDR2 is SVGIG (reference sequence).

The table lists this clone with many counts. The rearrangement joins TRBV4-3 to TRBJ1-2; 7 nucleotides align to TRBD1. The CDR3 is made up of 16 amino acids. J gave up 4 bases and V 3 bases, and 11 bases lay outside the gene matches. Germline V gene sequence: CDR1 LGHNA, CDR2 YSLEER. CDR3 in DNA: TGCGCCAGCAGCCAGGGACCCAACAGGGGAGGCTATGGCTACACCTTC. This codes for CASSQGPNRGGYGYTF.

This clone was counted at least ten times. The V gene is TRBV28, the J gene TRBJ1-6; TRBD1 aligns across 9 bases. Trimming removed 8 bases from V and 6 bases from J; junction bases left unmatched: 11. From germline, CDR1 is MDHEN and CDR2 SYDVKM. The CDR3 loop spans 16 amino acids. CDR3 protein: CASVAQGAVGNSPLHF. For the CDR3, the DNA is TGTGCCAGCGTAGCACAGGGGGCAGTAGGTAATTCACCCCTCCACTTT. Looking up the rest from reference TRBV28 and TRBJ1-6 gives the full variable domain: DVKVTQSSRYLVKRTGEKVFLECVQDMDHENMFWYRQDPGLGLRLIYFSYDVKMKEKGDIPEGYSVSREKKERFSLILESASTNQTSMYLCASVAQGAVGNSPLHFGNGTRLTVT.

This clone has only a few counts. Additional DNA sequences in this sample encode the identical CDR3. The chain carries TRBV5-4 and TRBJ2-3, with TRBD1 identical over 10 bases. V lost 4 bases to trimming and J lost 3 bases; unmatched junction nucleotides: 5. This CDR3 contains 15 residues. From germline, CDR1 is SGHNT and CDR2 YYREEE (reference sequence). In DNA, the CDR3 is TGTGCCAGCAGCCGGGACAGGGGAGGGACAGATACGCAGTATTTT. Translating it yields CASSRDRGGTDTQYF.

In its sample, this clone was seen a few times. The chain is built from TRBV29-1 and TRBJ2-5, with 8 bases that match TRBD1. The CDR3 is made up of 14 amino acids. The germline gives CDR1 SQVTM, CDR2 ANQGSEA. The V gene end was trimmed by 4 bases and the J gene end by 5 bases; junction bases not matched to a gene: 9. The CDR3 sequence is CSVVGQAGGETQYF. The CDR3 DNA follows: TGCAGCGTTGTGGGACAGGCAGGCGGGGAGACCCAGTACTTC.

Only a few counts were recorded for this clone. The J gene is TRBJ2-3, the V gene TRBV7-9; D remains unclear. Germline V lookup: CDR1 SEHNR, CDR2 FQNEAQ (reference sequence). The V end lost 3 bases, the J end lost 0 bases, and 7 bases lay between the germline ends. The CDR3 extends over 14 amino acids. In DNA, the CDR3 is TGTGCCAGCAGCTTTGTAACTAGCACAGATACGCAGTATTTT. This encodes CASSFVTSTDTQYF.

This clone was counted only a few times. The chain couples TRBV5-8 to TRBJ1-2, with D maybe TRBD1 (5 bases). This CDR3 has 14 amino acids. Trimming stripped 1 base from V and 0 bases from J, with 7 bases between. Germline V gives CDR1 SGHTS, CDR2 YDEGEE. This chain's CDR3 is CASSLRGSNYGYTF. The CDR3 coding sequence is TGTGCCAGCAGCTTGAGGGGATCTAACTATGGCTACACCTTC.

This sequence joins TRBV5-1 and TRBJ2-6, with D maybe TRBD1 (6 bases). The V end lost 4 bases, the J end lost 2 bases, and 10 bases lay between the germline ends. This CDR3 spans 15 amino acids. The germline V gene encodes CDR1 SGHRS and CDR2 YFSETQ. In DNA form, the CDR3 reads TGCGCCAGCAGCCCCAGGGGTCCTGGGGCCAACGTCCTGACTTTC. Translated, it gives CASSPRGPGANVLTF. Full variable domain (remainder filled in from reference TRBV5-1 and TRBJ2-6): KAGVTQTPRYLIKTRGQQVTLSCSPISGHRSVSWYQQTPGQGLQFLFEYFSETQRNKGNFPGRFSGRQFSNSRSEMNVSTLELGDSALYLCASSPRGPGANVLTFGAGSRLTVL.

This clone was observed a few times. The genes are TRBV27 and TRBJ1-2, with D perhaps TRBD1 (5 bases). CDR3 length equals 15 residues. The V and J ends lost 5 bases and 1 base respectively, with 14 bases between them. Per the germline V gene, CDR1 is MNHEY and CDR2 is SMNVEV (reference sequence). Here the CDR3 reads CASSPRRGINYGYTF. The CDR3 DNA reads as TGTGCCAGCAGTCCGAGAAGGGGCATTAACTATGGCTACACCTTC.

The CDR3: CASSLRIADGYTF. The DNA of the CDR3 is TGTGCCAGCAGTTTAAGAATAGCAGACGGCTACACCTTC. V gene TRBV28 combines with J gene TRBJ1-2; D remains ambiguous. CDR1 is MDHEN and CDR2 is SYDVKM in the germline V gene. With 2 bases removed from V and 8 bases from J, the gap between germline ends came to 12 bases. There are 13 residues in the CDR3.

V and J are TRBV2 and TRBJ2-1, with D perhaps matching TRBD2 (6 bases). Deletions cut 6 bases from V and 3 bases from J, with 12 bases between. The CDR3 is 14 residues long. Germline-derived CDR1 and CDR2 are SNHLY and FYNNEI. The DNA of the CDR3 is TGTGCCAGCAGCGAGGGACTTTACTACAATGAGCAGTTCTTC. This gives the protein CASSEGLYYNEQFF.

This chain joins TRBV7-3 and TRBJ2-6; the D gene is possibly TRBD2 (7 bases). The V and J ends lost 7 bases and 2 bases respectively, with 12 bases between them. Germline CDR1 and CDR2: SGHTA and FQGTGA. CDR3 length: 15 residues. CDR3 amino acids: CASTPGGAGANVLTF. The CDR3 coding sequence is TGTGCCAGCACCCCGGGGGGCGCTGGGGCCAACGTCCTGACTTTC.

This clone has a count of ten or more. This chain joins TRBV7-2 and TRBJ2-1; 10 bases agree with TRBD1. J lost 4 bases, V lost 4 bases, and 4 bases had no gene match. This CDR3 spans 15 amino acids. CDR1 is SGHTA, CDR2 FQGNSA, per germline. Here the CDR3 reads CASSSTGGPYNEQFF. CDR3 in DNA: TGTGCCAGCAGCTCGACAGGGGGCCCTTACAATGAGCAGTTCTTC.

As to this clone: The same CDR3 arises from other DNA sequences in this sample as well. This sequence joins TRBV9 and TRBJ2-5, with 9 positions matching TRBD1. The germline V gene encodes CDR1 SGDLS and CDR2 YYNGEE. This CDR3 has 15 amino acids. V trimming: 4 bases; J trimming: 5 bases; junction bases outside the gene matches: 9. CDR3 residues: CASSPRTGGGETQYF. The CDR3 DNA reads TGTGCCAGCAGCCCTCGAACAGGGGGCGGGGAGACCCAGTACTTC.

This rearrangement joins TRBV9 to TRBJ2-5; tentatively, D is TRBD2 (6 bases). Trimming removed 3 bases from V and 2 bases from J, with 11 bases in between. Germline CDR1 is SGDLS and CDR2 is YYNGEE. CDR3 length: 14 amino acids. Written as DNA, the CDR3 is TGTGCCAGCAGCGCTTTAGGACTACAAGAGACCCAGTACTTC. It yields the protein CASSALGLQETQYF. The variable domain in full, completed from reference TRBV9 and TRBJ2-5, reads DSGVTQTPKHLITATGQRVTLRCSPRSGDLSVYWYQQSLDQGLQFLIQYYNGEERAKGNILERFSAQQFPDLHSELNLSSLELGDSALYFCASSALGLQETQYFGPGTRLLVL.

This clone was seen ten or more times. The CDR3 region is CASSQGDRVKEEQFF. Written as DNA, the CDR3 is TGTGCCAGCAGCCAGGGGGACAGGGTGAAAGAAGAGCAGTTCTTC. V gene TRBV5-4 combines with J gene TRBJ2-1; 9 bases agree with TRBD1. J was trimmed by 10 bases and V by 4 bases; bases with no gene match: 12. This CDR3 has 15 amino acids. Per germline, CDR1 SGHNT and CDR2 YYREEE (reference sequence).

The V gene is TRBV10-3, the J gene TRBJ1-1; TRBD1 agrees at 7 bases. The CDR3 is made up of 13 amino acids. With V trimmed by 6 bases and J by 0 bases, 1 base remained unmatched. Per germline, CDR1 ENHRY and CDR2 SYGVKD. Here the CDR3 DNA reads TGTGCCATCAGCGGGACAGTGAACACTGAAGCTTTCTTT. Protein product: CAISGTVNTEAFF.

In this sample, this clone turned up a few times. This chain joins TRBV7-2 and TRBJ1-5; perhaps TRBD1 as D (5 bases). The CDR3 has 15 residues. Between the trimmed V and J ends, which lost 6 bases and 0 bases, there was a span of 12 bases. Germline values: CDR1 SGHTA, CDR2 FQGNSA. The CDR3 is CASRPAGYSNQPQHF. CDR3 coding DNA: TGTGCCAGCAGACCAGCAGGGTATAGCAATCAGCCCCAGCATTTT.

This clone showed up just a few times. Other DNA variants within this sample encode the same CDR3. V usage is TRBV28 and J usage is TRBJ2-2, with a tentative D call TRBD1 (6 bases). The V and J ends lost 9 bases and 0 bases respectively, with 14 bases between them. This CDR3 has 15 residues. The germline gives CDR1 MDHEN, CDR2 SYDVKM. This CDR3 reads CASIPGQANTGELFF. The CDR3 DNA reads as TGTGCCAGTATCCCGGGACAAGCGAACACCGGGGAGCTGTTTTTT.